These 24 T cell receptor beta chains were all obtained from the same sample, sequenced in a study of cytomegalovirus exposure and HLA in healthy donors (dated by TCRdb to about 2017). Libraries came from the immunoSEQ multiplex PCR assay. A mixture of 60 forward primers for TCR Vbeta segments and 13 reverse primers for TCR Jbeta segments was used in the multiplex PCR. What TCRdb holds here is the immuneACCESS table cut down to in-frame rearrangements. Part of the clones is not present; checked against another copy, under half of the missing clones reflect an unresolved V gene, and the others are unexplained. This sample is represented by around 150,000 clones; about 73% of them were singletons. The ten largest clones capture approximately 3.1% of the sample. The specimen was PBMCs. The source of these receptors is a woman in her forties in good health and CMV-seronegative.

The chain carries TRBV2 and TRBJ2-5; 9 positions match TRBD2. Germline CDR1 is SNHLY and CDR2 is FYNNEI. V dropped 6 bases and J dropped 2; count of bases not matched to a gene: 7. This CDR3 is 15 amino acids long. CDR3 coding DNA: TGTGCCAGCAGCCGTAGCGGGGGCGAACAAGAGACCCAGTACTTC. It yields the protein CASSRSGGEQETQYF.

This clone occurred once. The gene calls are TRBV5-4 and TRBJ1-2; D possibly corresponds to TRBD1 (5 bases). Germline V CDR1 and CDR2: SGHNT, YYREEE (reference sequence). V was pared by 6 bases and J by 3 bases, with 21 bases between. The CDR3 is 16 residues long. Here the CDR3 DNA reads TGTGCCAGCATTGACCCAGATGGCAGGGCAGACTATGGCTACACCTTC. Protein sequence: CASIDPDGRADYGYTF.

This clone was detected only a few times. This chain connects TRBV6-5 to TRBJ1-1; 10 nucleotides line up with TRBD1. J gave up 10 bases and V 2 bases, and 10 bases lay outside the gene matches. CDR1 and CDR2 from the germline V gene are MNHEY and SVGAGI. The CDR3 contains 15 residues. The DNA of the CDR3 is TGTGCCAGCAGTTACGATGGACAGGGGGGAATACGAGCTTTCTTT. Its translation is CASSYDGQGGIRAFF.

The V and J genes are TRBV18 and TRBJ1-3; D perhaps matches TRBD1 (6 bases). Between the trimmed V and J ends, which lost 8 bases and 0 bases, there was a span of 8 bases. The germline V gene has CDR1 KGHSH and CDR2 LQKENI. The CDR3 totals 13 residues. The CDR3 is CASTDSSGNTIYF. The CDR3 DNA follows: TGTGCCAGCACGGACAGCTCTGGAAACACCATATATTTT.

CDR3 residues: CASSTISTDTQYF. In DNA form, the CDR3 reads TGTGCCAGCAGCACTATCTCCACAGATACGCAGTATTTT. The V gene is TRBV6-4, the J gene TRBJ2-3; D is unresolved. Trimming shortened V by 6 bases and J by 2 bases, and 9 bases separated the two germline ends. Germline V gives CDR1 MRHNA, CDR2 SNTAGT. The CDR3 covers 13 residues.

V is TRBV9 and J is TRBJ1-1, with D possibly matching TRBD1 (6 bases). Trimming took 4 bases from V and 1 from J, leaving 14 bases between them. The CDR3 is made up of 15 amino acids. The V gene's germline CDR1 is SGDLS and CDR2 YYNGEE. The CDR3: CASSKDRRKNTEAFF. Here the CDR3 DNA reads TGTGCCAGCAGCAAAGACAGGCGAAAGAACACTGAAGCTTTCTTT.

V is TRBV11-2 and J is TRBJ2-2; maybe TRBD1 (5 bases). V was trimmed by 1 base and J by 6 bases, leaving 9 bases between them. The CDR3 totals 14 residues. Germline V lookup: CDR1 SGHAT, CDR2 FQNNGV. DNA for the CDR3: TGTGCCAGCAGCTTAGGGAGACAGTCCGGGGAGCTGTTTTTT. The encoded protein is CASSLGRQSGELFF.

V and J are TRBV2 and TRBJ1-6; D may be TRBD1 (6 bases). The CDR3 is 13 amino acids. CDR1 is SNHLY and CDR2 is FYNNEI in the germline V gene. Between the trimmed V and J ends, which lost 7 bases and 7 bases, there was a span of 11 bases. The CDR3 loop is CASKQGYNSPLHF. CDR3 coding DNA: TGTGCCAGCAAACAGGGATACAATTCACCCCTCCACTTT.

The gene calls are TRBV5-1 and TRBJ2-2; 8 bases match TRBD2. From germline, CDR1 is SGHRS and CDR2 YFSETQ. Trimming removed 4 bases from V and 6 bases from J; junction bases left unmatched: 8. CDR3 size: 15 residues. CDR3 bases: TGCGCCAGCAGCCGACTAGCGAGTAACGCCGGGGAGCTGTTTTTT. Translating gives CASSRLASNAGELFF.

This chain uses TRBV5-6 with TRBJ2-3; 10 nucleotides agree with TRBD1. V lost 2 bases to trimming and J lost 4 bases; unmatched junction nucleotides: 7. The CDR3 runs 16 residues. Germline V CDR1 and CDR2: SGHDT, YYEEEE. The CDR3 DNA reads as TGTGCCAGCAGCTTTCTGGGGACAGGGGTCTCAGATACGCAGTATTTT. Its translation is CASSFLGTGVSDTQYF.

J is TRBJ2-4 and V is TRBV10-1; D possibly corresponds to TRBD1 (6 bases). Trimming stripped 3 bases from V and 6 bases from J, with 9 bases between. Germline CDR1 is WNHNN and CDR2 is SYGVQD (reference sequence). The CDR3 loop spans 13 amino acids. CDR3 amino acids: CASSEQGVNIQYF. CDR3 nucleotides: TGCGCCAGCAGTGAACAGGGAGTAAACATTCAGTACTTC.

V is TRBV5-1 and J is TRBJ2-2, with 8 bases that match TRBD1. The CDR3 runs 15 residues. CDR1 and CDR2 (germline): SGHRS, YFSETQ. The ends lost 4 bases at V and 4 bases at J; junction bases unmatched: 6. The CDR3 is CASSLDRGSTGELFF. CDR3 nucleotides: TGCGCCAGCAGCCTCGACAGGGGTAGCACCGGGGAGCTGTTTTTT.

V is TRBV18 and J is TRBJ2-3; 8 bases fit TRBD1. This CDR3 spans 15 amino acids. J was trimmed by 0 bases and V by 2 bases; bases with no gene match: 1. CDR1 and CDR2 (germline): KGHSH, LQKENI. CDR3 nucleotides: TGTGCCAGCTCACCAACAGGGGGTAGCACAGATACGCAGTATTTT. As protein: CASSPTGGSTDTQYF.

The chain carries TRBV19 and TRBJ1-4; D is unclear. Germline loops: CDR1 LNHDA, CDR2 SQIVND (reference sequence). V lost 4 bases, J lost 0 bases, and 3 bases lay in between. The CDR3 length is 13 residues. CDR3 residues: CASSRATNEKLFF. The CDR3 nucleotides read TGTGCCAGTAGTAGAGCAACTAATGAAAAACTGTTTTTT.

This chain connects TRBV2 to TRBJ1-6; D not certain. Trimming took off 2 bases at V and 10 bases at J, with 9 bases between the two ends. The CDR3 spans 13 residues. The germline V gene has CDR1 SNHLY and CDR2 FYNNEI. CDR3 in amino acids: CASSESPGSPLHF. CDR3 coding DNA: TGTGCCAGCAGTGAATCCCCCGGGTCACCCCTCCACTTT.

This clone has a handful of counts. The gene calls are TRBV11-2 and TRBJ1-2, with D perhaps matching TRBD1 (5 bases). Looked up from germline, CDR1 is SGHAT and CDR2 is FQNNGV. Trimming took 3 bases from V and 8 from J, leaving 13 bases between them. The CDR3 has 13 amino acids. In DNA form, the CDR3 reads TGTGCCAGCAGCTTGGGGGGGACCTGGGGCTACACCTTC. Amino acid sequence: CASSLGGTWGYTF.

J is TRBJ1-2 and V is TRBV28; D gene ambiguous. The V end lost 2 bases, the J end lost 5 bases, and 12 bases lay between the germline ends. CDR1 and CDR2 (germline): MDHEN, SYDVKM. The CDR3 consists of 14 residues. As DNA, the CDR3 is TGTGCCAGCAGTTTAGGGCGAGGGAATTATGGCTACACCTTC. Protein: CASSLGRGNYGYTF.

V gene TRBV5-4 combines with J gene TRBJ2-1; 8 bases line up with TRBD2. The V and J ends lost 4 bases and 0 bases, in that order; junction bases with no gene match: 12. Germline assignment: CDR1 SGHNT and CDR2 YYREEE (reference sequence). The CDR3 totals 18 residues. In DNA form, the CDR3 reads TGTGCCAGCAGCCCCTACTCCAGCGGGGGACGCTCCTACAATGAGCAGTTCTTC. Amino acids: CASSPYSSGGRSYNEQFF.

This chain uses TRBV5-1 with TRBJ2-5; a weak D match, TRBD1 (7 bases). The CDR3 totals 14 residues. Between the trimmed V and J ends, which lost 0 bases and 5 bases, there was a span of 11 bases. Per the germline V gene, CDR1 is SGHRS and CDR2 is YFSETQ. The CDR3 region is CASSLEGAGETQYF. CDR3 nucleotides: TGCGCCAGCAGCTTGGAGGGGGCGGGGGAGACCCAGTACTTC.

The genes are TRBV28 and TRBJ2-3, with a weak D call TRBD2 (5 bases). There are 18 residues in the CDR3. The germline V gene encodes CDR1 MDHEN and CDR2 SYDVKM. V was cut by 5 bases and J by 0 bases, with 21 bases left in between. The CDR3 is CASSPGNEISQSTDTQYF. As DNA, the CDR3 is TGTGCCAGCAGTCCGGGGAACGAAATTTCACAGAGCACAGATACGCAGTATTTT.

This chain connects TRBV6-6 to TRBJ1-5, with 7 nucleotides matching TRBD1. J lost 6 bases, V lost 9 bases, and 14 bases had no gene match. CDR3 length: 15 amino acids. Germline values: CDR1 MNHNY, CDR2 SVGAGI (reference sequence). CDR3 in DNA: TGTGCCAGTAATAATCGACAGGGTGGGGGTCAGCCCCAGCATTTT. This sequence encodes CASNNRQGGGQPQHF.

V gene TRBV5-1 combines with J gene TRBJ1-5; TRBD1 aligns across 8 bases. The CDR3 contains 15 residues. The V and J ends lost 4 bases and 2 bases, in that order; junction bases with no gene match: 5. The germline V gene encodes CDR1 SGHRS and CDR2 YFSETQ. The DNA of the CDR3 is TGCGCCAGCAGCGATGGACAGGGCGGCAATCAGCCCCAGCATTTT. Encoded protein: CASSDGQGGNQPQHF. The entire variable domain, with the rest obtained from reference TRBV5-1 and TRBJ1-5, is as follows: KAGVTQTPRYLIKTRGQQVTLSCSPISGHRSVSWYQQTPGQGLQFLFEYFSETQRNKGNFPGRFSGRQFSNSRSEMNVSTLELGDSALYLCASSDGQGGNQPQHFGDGTRLSIL.

V and J are TRBV6-5 and TRBJ1-2; tentatively, D is TRBD1 (6 bases). Germline CDR1 is MNHEY and CDR2 is SVGAGI. V was pared by 2 bases and J by 8 bases, with 18 bases between. The CDR3 runs to 15 residues. The CDR3 here is CASSYAAGDVEGYTF. The CDR3 DNA reads as TGTGCCAGCAGTTACGCGGCAGGGGATGTTGAGGGCTACACCTTC.

The chain recombines TRBV5-1 with TRBJ2-2, with 7 bases identical to TRBD1. Germline-derived CDR1 and CDR2 are SGHRS and YFSETQ. Trimming cost V 3 bases and J 0 bases; bases outside gene matches: 8. The CDR3 extends over 17 amino acids. CDR3 coding DNA: TGCGCCAGCAGCTACGGAATGGGACAGCCGAACACCGGGGAGCTGTTTTTT. Protein sequence: CASSYGMGQPNTGELFF.